This T cell receptor beta chain was found in a study of blood T cell repertoires in COVID-19. Across the study: COVID-19 samples, acute and convalescent, were from the United States, Italy and Spain. Sample material is recorded as cDNA or gDNA derived from T cells, B-cell-depleted T cells, or PBMCs.

This clone turned up a few times. One end of the junction varies from germline; a read error may be responsible. Germline V gene sequence: CDR1 SQVTM, CDR2 ANQGSEA. The length of the CDR3 is 14 residues. In the original processing: Reference gene primers were amplified, and this amplification served to estimate nucleated cell counts. Generated by immunoSEQ multiplex PCR, the TCRdb table keeps only in-frame clones and is missing some. Clone size and the V and J calls come from that table; the DNA yielded D and trimming. The sample includes 130,000 or so clones, about 86% of them seen just once. The material sequenced was peripheral blood. The chain uses TRBV29-1 and TRBJ2-7, with 8 bases identical to TRBD1. The source of this sequence is a woman between 55 and 75 years old with acute or convalescent COVID-19. CDR3 protein: CSVKDRGMRYEQYF. In DNA, the CDR3 is TGCAGCGTTAAAGACAGGGGCATGAGATACGAGCAGTACTTC.